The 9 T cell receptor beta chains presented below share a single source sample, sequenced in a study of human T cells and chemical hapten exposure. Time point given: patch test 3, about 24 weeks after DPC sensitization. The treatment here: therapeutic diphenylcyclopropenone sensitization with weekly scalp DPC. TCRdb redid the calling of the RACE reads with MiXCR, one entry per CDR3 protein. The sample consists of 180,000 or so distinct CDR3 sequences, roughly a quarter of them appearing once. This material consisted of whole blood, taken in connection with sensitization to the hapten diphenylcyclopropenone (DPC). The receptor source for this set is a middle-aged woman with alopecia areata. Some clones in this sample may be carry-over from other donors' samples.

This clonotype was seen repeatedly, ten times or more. CDR3: CASRVNEGPDTQYF. CDR3 in DNA: TGTGCCAGCAGGGTGAACGAGGGCCCAGATACGCAGTATTTT. The chain recombines TRBV6-2 or TRBV6-3 with TRBJ2-3; weak D call: TRBD2 (5 bases). V lost 6 bases and J lost 4, with 14 bases in between. Germline V lookup: CDR1 MNHEY, CDR2 SVGEGT. The CDR3 is 14 residues long.

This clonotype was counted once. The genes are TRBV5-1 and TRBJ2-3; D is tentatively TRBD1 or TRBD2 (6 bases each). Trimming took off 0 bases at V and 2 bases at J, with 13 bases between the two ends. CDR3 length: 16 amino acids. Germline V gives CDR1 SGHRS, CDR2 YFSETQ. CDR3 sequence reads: CASSLEGGVPTDTQYF. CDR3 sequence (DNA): TGCGCCAGCAGCTTGGAGGGGGGCGTCCCCACAGATACGCAGTATTTT.

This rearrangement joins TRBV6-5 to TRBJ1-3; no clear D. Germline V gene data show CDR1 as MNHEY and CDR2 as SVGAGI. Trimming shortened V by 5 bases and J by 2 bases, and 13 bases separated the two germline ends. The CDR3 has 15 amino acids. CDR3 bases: TGTGCCAGCAGTACCGGACCTTTTGCTGGAAACACCATATATTTT. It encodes CASSTGPFAGNTIYF.

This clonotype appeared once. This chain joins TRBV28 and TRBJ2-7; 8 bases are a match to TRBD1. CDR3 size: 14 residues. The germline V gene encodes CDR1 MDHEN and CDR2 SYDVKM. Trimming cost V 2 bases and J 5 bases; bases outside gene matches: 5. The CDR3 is CASSLTGGRNEQYF. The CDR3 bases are TGTGCCAGCAGTTTAACAGGGGGGAGGAACGAGCAGTACTTC.

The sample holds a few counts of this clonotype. CDR3 amino acids: CASSLFPRGPEAFF. DNA for the CDR3: TGTGCCAGCAGTTTATTCCCCAGGGGCCCTGAAGCTTTCTTT. This chain links TRBV27 with TRBJ1-1, with D perhaps matching TRBD1 (6 bases). CDR1 MNHEY and CDR2 SMNVEV come from the germline V gene (reference sequence). Trimming stripped 1 base from V and 6 bases from J, with 12 bases between. There are 14 residues in the CDR3.

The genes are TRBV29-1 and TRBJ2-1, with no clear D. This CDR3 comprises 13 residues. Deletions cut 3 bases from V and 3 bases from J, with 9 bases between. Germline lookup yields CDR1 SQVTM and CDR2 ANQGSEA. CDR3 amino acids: CSVDHRVYNEQFF. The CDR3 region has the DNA TGCAGCGTTGATCATAGGGTCTACAATGAGCAGTTCTTC.

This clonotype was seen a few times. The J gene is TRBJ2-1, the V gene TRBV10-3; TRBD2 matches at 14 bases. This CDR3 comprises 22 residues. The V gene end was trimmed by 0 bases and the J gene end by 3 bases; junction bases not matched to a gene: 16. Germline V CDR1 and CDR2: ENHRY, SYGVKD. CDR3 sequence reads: CAISESKAGTSGRRGNYNEQFF. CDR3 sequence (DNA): TGTGCCATCAGTGAGTCCAAAGCAGGGACTAGCGGGAGAAGAGGAAACTACAATGAGCAGTTCTTC.

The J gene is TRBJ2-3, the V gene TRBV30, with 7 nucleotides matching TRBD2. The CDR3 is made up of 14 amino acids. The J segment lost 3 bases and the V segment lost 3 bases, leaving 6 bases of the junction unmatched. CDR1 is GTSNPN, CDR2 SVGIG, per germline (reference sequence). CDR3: CAWSSSGMTDTQYF. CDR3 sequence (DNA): TGTGCCTGGAGCTCCAGCGGGATGACAGATACGCAGTATTTT.

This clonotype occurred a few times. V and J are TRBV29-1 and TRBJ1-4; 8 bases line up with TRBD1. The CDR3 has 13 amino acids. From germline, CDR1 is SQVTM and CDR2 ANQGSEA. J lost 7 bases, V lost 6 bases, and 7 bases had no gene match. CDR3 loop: CSVNTGGAEKLFF. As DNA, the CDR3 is TGCAGCGTAAATACAGGGGGAGCTGAAAAACTGTTTTTT. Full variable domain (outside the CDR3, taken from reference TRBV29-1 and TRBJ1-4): SAVISQKPSRDICQRGTSLTIQCQVDSQVTMMFWYRQQPGQSLTLIATANQGSEATYESGFVIDKFPISRPNLTFSTLTVSNMSPEDSSIYLCSVNTGGAEKLFFGSGTQLSVL.